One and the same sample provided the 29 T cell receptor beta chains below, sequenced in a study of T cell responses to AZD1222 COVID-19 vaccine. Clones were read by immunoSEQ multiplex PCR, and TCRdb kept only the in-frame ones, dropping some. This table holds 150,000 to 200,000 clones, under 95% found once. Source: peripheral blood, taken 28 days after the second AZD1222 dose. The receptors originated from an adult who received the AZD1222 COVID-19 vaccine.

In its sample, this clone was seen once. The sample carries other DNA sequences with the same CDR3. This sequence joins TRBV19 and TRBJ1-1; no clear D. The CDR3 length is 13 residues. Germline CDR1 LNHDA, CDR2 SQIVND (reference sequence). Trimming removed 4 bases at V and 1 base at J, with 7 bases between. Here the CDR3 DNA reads TGTGCCAGTAGTAGGTCAAAGAACACTGAAGCTTTCTTT. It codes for CASSRSKNTEAFF.

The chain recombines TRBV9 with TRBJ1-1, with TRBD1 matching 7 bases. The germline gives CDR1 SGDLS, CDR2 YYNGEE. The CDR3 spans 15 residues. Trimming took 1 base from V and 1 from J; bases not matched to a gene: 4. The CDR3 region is CASSVLGGPNTEAFF. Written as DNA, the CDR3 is TGTGCCAGCAGCGTATTAGGGGGCCCGAACACTGAAGCTTTCTTT.

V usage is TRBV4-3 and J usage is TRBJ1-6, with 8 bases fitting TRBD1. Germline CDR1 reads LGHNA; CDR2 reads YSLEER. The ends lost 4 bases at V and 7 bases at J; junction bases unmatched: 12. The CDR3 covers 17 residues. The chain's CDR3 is CASSRLQGERANSPLHF. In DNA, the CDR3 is TGCGCCAGCAGCCGATTACAGGGGGAGCGGGCCAATTCACCCCTCCACTTT.

The CDR3: CASSFTTNNEQFF. The DNA for the CDR3 is TGTGCCAGCAGTTTCACAACGAACAATGAGCAGTTCTTC. This chain connects TRBV12-3 or TRBV12-4 to TRBJ2-1; D not resolved. The ends were cut back, 3 bases at V and 5 bases at J, with 8 bases in the middle. The CDR3 length is 13 residues.

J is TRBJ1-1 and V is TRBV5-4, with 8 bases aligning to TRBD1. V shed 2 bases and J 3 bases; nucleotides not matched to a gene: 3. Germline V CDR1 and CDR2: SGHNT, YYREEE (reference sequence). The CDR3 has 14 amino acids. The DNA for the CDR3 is TGTGCCAGCAGCTTATTACAGGGGGACACTGAAGCTTTCTTT. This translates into CASSLLQGDTEAFF.

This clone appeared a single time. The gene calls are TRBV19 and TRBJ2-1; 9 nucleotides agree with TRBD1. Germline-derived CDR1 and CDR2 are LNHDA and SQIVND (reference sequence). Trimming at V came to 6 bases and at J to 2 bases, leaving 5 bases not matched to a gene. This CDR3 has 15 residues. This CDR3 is CASRGGDRAYNEQFF. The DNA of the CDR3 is TGTGCCAGTAGGGGGGGGGACAGGGCCTACAATGAGCAGTTCTTC.

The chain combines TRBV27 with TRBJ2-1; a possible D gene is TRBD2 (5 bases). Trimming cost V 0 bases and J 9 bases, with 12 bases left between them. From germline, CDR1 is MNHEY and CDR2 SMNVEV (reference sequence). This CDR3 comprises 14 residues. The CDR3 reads CASSLSGAAAEQFF. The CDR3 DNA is TGTGCCAGCAGTTTATCGGGAGCGGCGGCTGAGCAGTTCTTC.

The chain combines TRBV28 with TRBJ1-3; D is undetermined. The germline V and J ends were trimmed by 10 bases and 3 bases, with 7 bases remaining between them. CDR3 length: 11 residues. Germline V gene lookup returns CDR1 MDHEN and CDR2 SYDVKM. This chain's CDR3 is CATLSGNTIYF. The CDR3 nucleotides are TGTGCCACCCTGAGTGGAAACACCATATATTTT. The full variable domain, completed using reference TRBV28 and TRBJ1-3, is DVKVTQSSRYLVKRTGEKVFLECVQDMDHENMFWYRQDPGLGLRLIYFSYDVKMKEKGDIPEGYSVSREKKERFSLILESASTNQTSMYLCATLSGNTIYFGEGSWLTVV.

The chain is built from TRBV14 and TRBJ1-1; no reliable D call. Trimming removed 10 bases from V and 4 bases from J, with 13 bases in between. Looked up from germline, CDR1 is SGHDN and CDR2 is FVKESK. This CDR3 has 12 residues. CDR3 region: CATFKRSTEAFF. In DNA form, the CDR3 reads TGTGCCACCTTCAAACGTAGCACTGAAGCTTTCTTT.

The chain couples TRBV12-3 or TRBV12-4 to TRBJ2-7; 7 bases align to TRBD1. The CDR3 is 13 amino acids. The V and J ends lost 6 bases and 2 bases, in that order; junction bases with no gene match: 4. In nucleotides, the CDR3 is TGTGCCAGCAGCTTAACAGGGGCCTACGAGCAGTACTTC. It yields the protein CASSLTGAYEQYF.

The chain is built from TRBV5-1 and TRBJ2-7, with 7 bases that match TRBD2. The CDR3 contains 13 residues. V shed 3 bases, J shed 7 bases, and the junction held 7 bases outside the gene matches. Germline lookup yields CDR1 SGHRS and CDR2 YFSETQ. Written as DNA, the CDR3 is TGCGCCAGCAGCTACGGGGAGGGCGGGGAGCAGTACTTC. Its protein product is CASSYGEGGEQYF.

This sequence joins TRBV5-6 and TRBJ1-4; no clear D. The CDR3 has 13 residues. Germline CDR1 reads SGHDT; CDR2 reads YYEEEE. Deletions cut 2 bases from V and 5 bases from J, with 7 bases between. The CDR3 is CASSLGGNEKLFF. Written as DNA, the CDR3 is TGTGCCAGCAGCTTAGGCGGGAATGAAAAACTGTTTTTT.

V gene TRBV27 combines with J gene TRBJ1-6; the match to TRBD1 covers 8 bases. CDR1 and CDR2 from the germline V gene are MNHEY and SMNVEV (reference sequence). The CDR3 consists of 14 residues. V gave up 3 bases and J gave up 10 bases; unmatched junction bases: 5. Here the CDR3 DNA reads TGTGCCAGCAGTTTCCAGGGGGCGCGATCACCCCTCCACTTT. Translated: CASSFQGARSPLHF.

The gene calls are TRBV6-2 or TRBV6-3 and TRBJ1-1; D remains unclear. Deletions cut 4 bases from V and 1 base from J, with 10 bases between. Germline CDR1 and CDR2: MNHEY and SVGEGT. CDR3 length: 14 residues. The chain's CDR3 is CASSWTEGNTEAFF. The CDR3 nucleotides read TGTGCCAGCAGTTGGACGGAGGGGAACACTGAAGCTTTCTTT.

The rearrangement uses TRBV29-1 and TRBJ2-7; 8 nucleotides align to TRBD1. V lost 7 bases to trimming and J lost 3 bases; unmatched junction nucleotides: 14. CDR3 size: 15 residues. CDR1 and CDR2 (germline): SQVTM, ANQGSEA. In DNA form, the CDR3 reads TGCAGCGCCCAAATGGCAGGGGGCAATTACTACGAGCAGTACTTC. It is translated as CSAQMAGGNYYEQYF.

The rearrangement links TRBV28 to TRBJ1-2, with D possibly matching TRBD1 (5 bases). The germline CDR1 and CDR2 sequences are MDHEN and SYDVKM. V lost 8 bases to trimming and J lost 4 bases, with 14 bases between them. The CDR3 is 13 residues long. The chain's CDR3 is CASSTGTIYGYTF. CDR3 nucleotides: TGTGCCAGCTCTACAGGAACAATCTATGGCTACACCTTC.

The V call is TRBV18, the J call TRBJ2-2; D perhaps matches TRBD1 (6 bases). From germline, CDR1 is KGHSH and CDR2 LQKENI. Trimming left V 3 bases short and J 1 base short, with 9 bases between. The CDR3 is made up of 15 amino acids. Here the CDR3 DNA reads TGTGCCAGCTCACCGGGACACCAGAACACCGGGGAGCTGTTTTTT. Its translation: CASSPGHQNTGELFF.

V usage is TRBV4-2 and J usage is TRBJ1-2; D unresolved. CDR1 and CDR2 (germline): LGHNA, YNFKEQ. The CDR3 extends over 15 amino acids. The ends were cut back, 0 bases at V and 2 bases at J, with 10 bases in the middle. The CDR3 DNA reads TGTGCCAGCAGCCAAGATATTAATGAAAACTATGGCTACACCTTC. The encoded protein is CASSQDINENYGYTF.

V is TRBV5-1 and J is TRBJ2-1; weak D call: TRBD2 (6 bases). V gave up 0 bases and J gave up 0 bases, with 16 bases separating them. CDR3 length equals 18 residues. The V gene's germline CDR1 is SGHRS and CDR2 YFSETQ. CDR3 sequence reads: CASSLGGTSISSYNEQFF. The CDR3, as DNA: TGCGCCAGCAGCTTGGGAGGGACTTCAATAAGCTCCTACAATGAGCAGTTCTTC.

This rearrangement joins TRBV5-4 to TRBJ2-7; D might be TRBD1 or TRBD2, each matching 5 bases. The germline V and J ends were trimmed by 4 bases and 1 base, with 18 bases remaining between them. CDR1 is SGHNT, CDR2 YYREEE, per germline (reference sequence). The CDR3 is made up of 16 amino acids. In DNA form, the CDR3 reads TGTGCCAGCAGCAACAGATGGGTGGGGGATTCCTACGAGCAGTACTTC. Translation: CASSNRWVGDSYEQYF.

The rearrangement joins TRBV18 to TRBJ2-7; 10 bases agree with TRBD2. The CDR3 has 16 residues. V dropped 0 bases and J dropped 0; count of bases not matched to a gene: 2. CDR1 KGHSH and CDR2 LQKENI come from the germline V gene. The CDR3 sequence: CASSPPASGSSYEQYF. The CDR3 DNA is TGTGCCAGCTCACCACCAGCTAGCGGGAGCTCCTACGAGCAGTACTTC.

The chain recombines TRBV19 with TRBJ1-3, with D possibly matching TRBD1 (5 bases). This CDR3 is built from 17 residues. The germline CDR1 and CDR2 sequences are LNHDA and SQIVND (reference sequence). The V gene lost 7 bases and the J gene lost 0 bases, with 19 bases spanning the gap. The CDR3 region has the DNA TGTGCCAGTATCCCTACCACAGGATTCTTCTCTGGAAACACCATATATTTT. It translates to CASIPTTGFFSGNTIYF.

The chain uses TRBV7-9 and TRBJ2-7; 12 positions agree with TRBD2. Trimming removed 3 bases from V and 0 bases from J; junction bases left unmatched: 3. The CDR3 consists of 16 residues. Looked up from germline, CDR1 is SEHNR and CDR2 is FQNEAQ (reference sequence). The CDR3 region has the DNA TGTGCCAGCAGCTTCCCGACTAGCGGGAGCTCCTACGAGCAGTACTTC. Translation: CASSFPTSGSSYEQYF.

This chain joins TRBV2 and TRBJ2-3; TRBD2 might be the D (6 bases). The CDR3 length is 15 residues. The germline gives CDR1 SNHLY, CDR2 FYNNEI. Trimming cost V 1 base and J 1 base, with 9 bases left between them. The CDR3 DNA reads TGTGCCAGCAGTGAAGTGTCTAGCGGCACAGATACGCAGTATTTT. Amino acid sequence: CASSEVSSGTDTQYF. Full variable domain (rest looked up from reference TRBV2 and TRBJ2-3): EPEVTQTPSHQVTQMGQEVILRCVPISNHLYFYWYRQILGQKVEFLVSFYNNEISEKSEIFDDQFSVERPDGSNFTLKIRSTKLEDSAMYFCASSEVSSGTDTQYFGPGTRLTVL.

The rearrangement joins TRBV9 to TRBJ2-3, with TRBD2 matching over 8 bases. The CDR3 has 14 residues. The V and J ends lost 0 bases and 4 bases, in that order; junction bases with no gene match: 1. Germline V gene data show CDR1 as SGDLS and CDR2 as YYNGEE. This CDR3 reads CASSVELAADTQYF. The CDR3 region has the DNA TGTGCCAGCAGCGTAGAACTAGCGGCAGATACGCAGTATTTT.

CDR3 sequence: CASRSERLGVNEKLFF. CDR3 coding DNA: TGTGCAAGTCGCTCCGAGCGGCTGGGGGTTAATGAAAAACTGTTTTTT. This sequence joins TRBV12-2 and TRBJ1-4. TRBV12-2 is described as a pseudogene. The CDR3 runs 16 residues.

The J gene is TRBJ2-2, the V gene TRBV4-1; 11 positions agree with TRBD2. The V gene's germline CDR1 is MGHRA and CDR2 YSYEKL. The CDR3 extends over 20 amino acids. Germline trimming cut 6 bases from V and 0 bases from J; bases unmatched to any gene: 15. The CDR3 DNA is TGCGCCAGCAGGCCCACTTTTAGCGGGAGGGCTTCGCCGAACACCGGGGAGCTGTTTTTT. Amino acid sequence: CASRPTFSGRASPNTGELFF.

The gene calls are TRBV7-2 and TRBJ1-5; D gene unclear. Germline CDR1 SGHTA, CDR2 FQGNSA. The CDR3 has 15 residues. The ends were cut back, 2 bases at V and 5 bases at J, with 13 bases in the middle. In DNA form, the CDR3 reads TGTGCCAGCAGCTTATGGCAGTCCAGCGATCAGCCCCAGCATTTT. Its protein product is CASSLWQSSDQPQHF.

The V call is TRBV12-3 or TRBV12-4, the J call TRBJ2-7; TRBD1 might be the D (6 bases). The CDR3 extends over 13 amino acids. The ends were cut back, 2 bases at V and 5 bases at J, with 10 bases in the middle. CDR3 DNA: TGTGCCAGCAGTTTAAGCAGGGGCGACGAGCAGTACTTC. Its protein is CASSLSRGDEQYF.